This TCR beta chain was profiled in a study of blood T cell repertoires in COVID-19. For the study at large: Samples representing acute and convalescent COVID-19 were sourced from the United States, Italy and Spain.

Under the authors' procedure: Reference gene primer amplification yielded estimated nucleated cell counts. TCRdb's table, derived via immunoSEQ multiplex PCR, lists solely in-frame clones and lacks some. V and J calls and clone size come straight from that table; D and trimming were deduced from the DNA. This sample carries more than 250,000 clones, roughly 85% of them seen once, and the ten largest clones take 5%. Clinical history reported by participants formed the basis on which cohorts were assigned. This CDR3 contains 15 residues. Trimming took 5 bases from V and 7 from J, leaving 15 bases between them. The germline V gene encodes CDR1 SEHNR and CDR2 FQNEAQ (reference sequence).

The J gene is TRBJ1-6, the V gene TRBV7-9, with D perhaps TRBD1 (6 bases). This clonotype was sampled from a man aged 40-50 years who had been exposed to COVID-19. The material sequenced was PBMCs or T cells enriched from blood (not recorded which). The CDR3 loop is CASSPQGLRNSPLHF. The CDR3 nucleotides are TGTGCCAGCAGCCCTCAGGGGTTGAGAAATTCACCCCTCCACTTT.